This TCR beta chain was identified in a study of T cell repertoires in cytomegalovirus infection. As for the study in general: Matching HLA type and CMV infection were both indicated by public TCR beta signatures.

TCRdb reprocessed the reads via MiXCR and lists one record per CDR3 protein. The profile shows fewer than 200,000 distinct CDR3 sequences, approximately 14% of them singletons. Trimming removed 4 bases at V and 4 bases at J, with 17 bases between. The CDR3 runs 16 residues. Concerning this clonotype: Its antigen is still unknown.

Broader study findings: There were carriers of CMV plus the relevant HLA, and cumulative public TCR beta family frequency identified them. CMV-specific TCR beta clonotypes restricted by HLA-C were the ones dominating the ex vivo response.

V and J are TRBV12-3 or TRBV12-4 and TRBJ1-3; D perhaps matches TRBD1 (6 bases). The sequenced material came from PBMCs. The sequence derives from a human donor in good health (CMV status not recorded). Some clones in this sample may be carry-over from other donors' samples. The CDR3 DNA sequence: TGTGCCAGCAGTTCCTATATAGGGGGAGCCGGAAACACCATATATTTT. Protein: CASSSYIGGAGNTIYF.